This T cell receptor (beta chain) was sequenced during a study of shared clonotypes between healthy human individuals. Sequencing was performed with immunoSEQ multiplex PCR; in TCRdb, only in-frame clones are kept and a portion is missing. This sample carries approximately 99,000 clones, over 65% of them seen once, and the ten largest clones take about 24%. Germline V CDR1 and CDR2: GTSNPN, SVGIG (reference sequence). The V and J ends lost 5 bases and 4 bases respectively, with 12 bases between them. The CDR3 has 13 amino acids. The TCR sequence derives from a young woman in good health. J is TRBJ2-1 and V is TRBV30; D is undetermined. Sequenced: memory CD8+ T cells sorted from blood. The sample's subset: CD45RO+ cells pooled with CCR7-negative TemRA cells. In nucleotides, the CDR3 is TGTGCCTGGTCCGCTTTACTATACAATGAGCAGTTCTTC. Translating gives CAWSALLYNEQFF.